The 21 T cell receptor beta chains below were found in one sample sequenced in a study of cytomegalovirus exposure and HLA in healthy donors. 13 Jbeta primers and 60 Vbeta primers were used for the PCR. Repertoires were generated with immunoSEQ multiplex PCR, while TCRdb's copy carries only in-frame clones and drops some. The table gives 55,000 to 75,000 clones; the top ten clones make up roughly 4% of it. The sample consisted of PBMCs. The source of these receptors is a male donor in good health and CMV-seronegative.

The chain recombines TRBV5-1 with TRBJ1-2; no firm D call. Per germline, CDR1 SGHRS and CDR2 YFSETQ. V dropped 0 bases and J dropped 3 bases, with 12 bases sitting between them. This CDR3 comprises 15 residues. This CDR3 is CASSLDPSRDYGYTF. The CDR3, as DNA: TGCGCCAGCAGCTTGGATCCGTCCCGGGACTATGGCTACACCTTC.

J is TRBJ2-5 and V is TRBV5-1, with TRBD1 matching over 9 bases. The CDR3 covers 13 residues. The germline V gene encodes CDR1 SGHRS and CDR2 YFSETQ. Trimming took 3 bases from V and 5 from J; bases not matched to a gene: 2. Written as DNA, the CDR3 is TGCGCCAGCAGCTGGACAGGGGAGGAGACCCAGTACTTC. Its protein is CASSWTGEETQYF.

As for this clone: At one boundary the junction diverges from the germline segment, which might be a read error. The V call is TRBV4-2, the J call TRBJ1-1; tentative D call: TRBD1 (6 bases). In germline, CDR1 is LGHNA, CDR2 YNFKEQ. The CDR3 loop spans 13 amino acids. Here the CDR3 DNA reads TGTGCCAGCAGCCCCGGGGGGGCCACTGAAGATTTCTTT. Amino acid sequence: CASSPGGATEDFF.

This rearrangement joins TRBV10-3 to TRBJ2-1; D perhaps matches TRBD2 (6 bases). The CDR3 sequence is 14 residues long. V shed 5 bases and J shed 12 bases, with 20 bases lying between them. Germline-derived CDR1 and CDR2 are ENHRY and SYGVKD. CDR3 sequence (DNA): TGTGCCATCAGTTTCGGGACTGAAGGAGATGTGCAGTTCTTC. Translated, it gives CAISFGTEGDVQFF.

The chain combines TRBV6-5 with TRBJ2-7; 10 nucleotides agree with TRBD2. The V gene end was trimmed by 7 bases and the J gene end by 0 bases; junction bases not matched to a gene: 6. The CDR3 is 15 amino acids. CDR1 is MNHEY, CDR2 SVGAGI, per germline. The chain's CDR3 is CASTPSGGSSYEQYF. CDR3 DNA: TGTGCCAGCACCCCTAGCGGGGGCAGCTCCTACGAGCAGTACTTC.

In regard to this clone: One end of the junction does not line up with germline, which may come from a read error. V and J are TRBV18 and TRBJ2-3; tentatively, D is TRBD2 (6 bases). This CDR3 has 14 amino acids. CDR1 and CDR2 from the germline V gene are KGHSH and LQKENI. The chain's CDR3 is CASSPLGGTDKQYF. The CDR3 DNA sequence: TGTGCCAGCTCACCACTCGGGGGAACAGATAAGCAGTATTTT. Looking up the rest from reference TRBV18 and TRBJ2-3 gives the full variable domain: NAGVMQNPRHLVRRRGQEARLRCSPMKGHSHVYWYRQLPEEGLKFMVYLQKENIIDESGMPKERFSAEFPKEGPSILRIQQVVRGDSAAYFCASSPLGGTDKQYFGPGTRLTVL.

The chain carries TRBV30 and TRBJ2-5; 11 bases are a match to TRBD2. Germline V gene sequence: CDR1 GTSNPN, CDR2 SVGIG (reference sequence). Trimming cost V 7 bases and J 6 bases; bases outside gene matches: 10. CDR3 length: 14 residues. In DNA, the CDR3 is TGTGCCTTTGACTTCGGGACTAGCGGACAGACCCAGTACTTC. Translation: CAFDFGTSGQTQYF.

The rearrangement joins TRBV19 to TRBJ2-2; D is possibly TRBD1 (5 bases). From germline, CDR1 is LNHDA and CDR2 SQIVND (reference sequence). The CDR3 spans 12 residues. Trimming shortened V by 7 bases and J by 7 bases, and 10 bases separated the two germline ends. For the CDR3, the DNA is TGTGCCAGTAATACAGGTTTCGGGGAGCTGTTTTTT. It is translated as CASNTGFGELFF.

The J gene is TRBJ2-7, the V gene TRBV5-1; tentatively, D is TRBD1 (5 bases). This CDR3 contains 14 residues. V was pared by 4 bases and J by 2 bases, with 13 bases between. Germline V CDR1 and CDR2: SGHRS, YFSETQ. CDR3 bases: TGCGCCAGCAGCATACAGGACGGACCCTACGAGCAGTACTTC. It specifies CASSIQDGPYEQYF.

The chain combines TRBV5-1 with TRBJ1-3, with 11 bases lining up with TRBD1. The CDR3 loop spans 15 amino acids. The V gene end was trimmed by 4 bases and the J gene end by 2 bases; junction bases not matched to a gene: 2. In germline, CDR1 is SGHRS, CDR2 YFSETQ. CDR3 in DNA: TGCGCCAGCAGCCAGGACAGGGGGCCTGGAAACACCATATATTTT. Translated, it gives CASSQDRGPGNTIYF.

On this clone: Different DNA sequences within this sample yield the same CDR3. CDR3 DNA: TGTGCCATCAGTGAGTCGATGGGAAGGGGTAATGAAAAACTGTTTTTT. As protein: CAISESMGRGNEKLFF. The chain couples TRBV10-3 to TRBJ1-4; tentatively, D is TRBD1 (5 bases). V lost 0 bases to trimming and J lost 4 bases, with 12 bases between them. Germline V gives CDR1 ENHRY, CDR2 SYGVKD. CDR3 size: 16 residues.

The chain joins TRBV11-2 to TRBJ2-5; 7 bases align to TRBD2. V shed 5 bases, J shed 1 base, and the junction held 10 bases outside the gene matches. In germline, CDR1 is SGHAT, CDR2 FQNNGV. This CDR3 is built from 16 residues. The CDR3 DNA reads TGTGCCAGCAGCCGCCCCGGGACTACCACCCAAGAGACCCAGTACTTC. It translates to CASSRPGTTTQETQYF.

The V call is TRBV5-8, the J call TRBJ2-5; 7 bases align to TRBD1. The V gene's germline CDR1 is SGHTS and CDR2 YDEGEE. This CDR3 region has 19 residues. The V gene end was trimmed by 5 bases and the J gene end by 4 bases; junction bases not matched to a gene: 23. The CDR3 sequence is CASRKRGRIQRPGGETQYF. CDR3 coding DNA: TGTGCCAGCAGGAAGAGGGGGCGTATTCAGAGGCCTGGGGGAGAGACCCAGTACTTC.

The chain recombines TRBV5-4 with TRBJ2-7, with D perhaps TRBD1 (5 bases). This CDR3 has 13 residues. Between the trimmed V and J ends, which lost 1 base and 3 bases, there was a span of 8 bases. Germline lookup yields CDR1 SGHNT and CDR2 YYREEE (reference sequence). CDR3 bases: TGTGCCAGCAGCTTGAAGGGGTTCTACGAGCAGTACTTC. Translated: CASSLKGFYEQYF.

This chain joins TRBV4-2 and TRBJ2-1; 8 bases line up with TRBD2. Trimming at V came to 0 bases and at J to 5 bases, leaving 9 bases not matched to a gene. The CDR3 runs to 17 residues. Germline-derived CDR1 and CDR2 are LGHNA and YNFKEQ. The CDR3 region is CASSQDPGLASDNEQFF. The CDR3 nucleotides read TGTGCCAGCAGCCAAGACCCCGGACTAGCCTCTGACAATGAGCAGTTCTTC.

The chain joins TRBV11-2 to TRBJ2-5; 9 bases agree with TRBD1. From germline, CDR1 is SGHAT and CDR2 FQNNGV. V shed 1 base and J 6 bases; nucleotides not matched to a gene: 6. The CDR3 extends over 15 amino acids. The CDR3 bases are TGTGCCAGCAGCTTAGGGGACAGGGTGGTAAAGACCCAGTACTTC. Encoded protein: CASSLGDRVVKTQYF. Full variable domain (remainder filled in from reference TRBV11-2 and TRBJ2-5): EAGVAQSPRYKIIEKRQSVAFWCNPISGHATLYWYQQILGQGPKLLIQFQNNGVVDDSQLPKDRFSAERLKGVDSTLKIQPAKLEDSAVYLCASSLGDRVVKTQYFGPGTRLLVL.

The V gene is TRBV7-2, the J gene TRBJ1-5; D may be TRBD1 (5 bases). CDR3 size: 13 residues. Germline CDR1 is SGHTA and CDR2 is FQGNSA. Trimming pared 2 bases from V and 4 bases from J, leaving 6 bases between. In nucleotides, the CDR3 is TGTGCCAGCAGCTTACGGGGGAATCAGCCCCAGCATTTT. Translation: CASSLRGNQPQHF.

J is TRBJ2-3 and V is TRBV5-3, with 7 bases fitting TRBD1. TRBV5-3 is assigned to the ORF class and has an uncertain function. CDR3 size: 14 residues. V dropped 7 bases and J dropped 4; count of bases not matched to a gene: 9. The CDR3 spells CARPPDRSADTQYF. CDR3 bases: TGTGCCAGACCCCCGGACAGGTCCGCAGATACGCAGTATTTT.

V usage is TRBV5-1 and J usage is TRBJ2-5, with D maybe TRBD2 (5 bases). Per the germline V gene, CDR1 is SGHRS and CDR2 is YFSETQ. V lost 0 bases and J 6 bases, leaving 12 bases between the germline ends. The CDR3 is 14 amino acids. This chain's CDR3 is CASSLDEGRKTQYF. CDR3 DNA: TGCGCCAGCAGCTTGGACGAGGGCCGAAAGACCCAGTACTTC.

CDR3 DNA sequence: TGTGCCAGCAGTCTCCAGGGGGATAACACTGAAGCTTTCTTT. Encoded protein: CASSLQGDNTEAFF. The chain links TRBV6-6 to TRBJ1-1, with 7 positions matching TRBD1. Germline assignment: CDR1 MNHNY and CDR2 SVGAGI (reference sequence). This CDR3 has 14 residues. V trimming: 5 bases; J trimming: 2 bases; junction bases outside the gene matches: 5.

The gene calls are TRBV18 and TRBJ1-1; D is perhaps TRBD1 (5 bases). Germline lookup yields CDR1 KGHSH and CDR2 LQKENI. The CDR3 runs to 15 residues. Trimming shortened V by 3 bases and J by 3 bases, and 14 bases separated the two germline ends. CDR3 region: CASSPGGIVDTEAFF. CDR3 sequence (DNA): TGTGCCAGCTCACCGGGGGGTATTGTCGACACTGAAGCTTTCTTT.